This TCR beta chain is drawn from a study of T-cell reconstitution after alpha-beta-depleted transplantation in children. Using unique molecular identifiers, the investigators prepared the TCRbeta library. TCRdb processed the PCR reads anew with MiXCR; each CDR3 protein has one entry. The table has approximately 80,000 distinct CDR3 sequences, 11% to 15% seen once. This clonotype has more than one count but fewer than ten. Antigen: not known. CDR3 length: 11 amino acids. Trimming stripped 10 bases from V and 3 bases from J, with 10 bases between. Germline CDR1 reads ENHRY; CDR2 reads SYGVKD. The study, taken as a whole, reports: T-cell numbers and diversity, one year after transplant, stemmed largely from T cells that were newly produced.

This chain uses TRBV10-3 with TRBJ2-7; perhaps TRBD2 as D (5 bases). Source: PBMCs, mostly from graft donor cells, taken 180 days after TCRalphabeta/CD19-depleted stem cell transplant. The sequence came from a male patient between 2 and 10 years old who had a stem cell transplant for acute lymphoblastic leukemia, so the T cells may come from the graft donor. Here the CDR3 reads CATGKGYEQYF. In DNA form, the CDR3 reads TGTGCCACGGGAAAGGGCTACGAGCAGTACTTC.